This TCR beta chain was retrieved from a study of Graves' ophthalmopathy and Graves' hyperthyroidism. Germline V gives CDR1 DFQATT, CDR2 SNEGSKA (reference sequence). CDR3 length: 13 residues. The trim removed 6 bases at V and 6 bases at J, leaving 9 bases unmatched. Investigators amplified TCR beta CDR3 regions from RNA transcripts. HTBI-primed first-round RT-PCR preceded second-round multiplex PCR. TCRdb re-analysed the multiplex PCR reads in MiXCR, keeping a single row per CDR3 protein. The sample has over a million distinct CDR3 sequences; about two fifths are singletons. Recruitment covered hyperthyroidism patients aged 18 to 65 whose new diagnosis was of under 2 months' duration. Pregnant or lactating patients and those with other autoimmune diseases or uncontrolled infections were excluded.

The clonotype was recovered from an adult man with Graves' hyperthyroidism. Sequenced: peripheral blood or thyroid tissue (not recorded which). The V call is TRBV20-1, the J call TRBJ2-7; 9 bases agree with TRBD1. In DNA, the CDR3 is TGCAGTGCCACGGACAGGGGAATGGGCGAGCAGTACTTC. Its protein product is CSATDRGMGEQYF.